This entry describes one TCR beta chain. These data originate in a study of beta chain features in type 1 diabetes. Sequenced material consisted of expressed TCRB transcripts (all of the isolated RNA was reverse transcribed). Assay used: immunoSEQ multiplex PCR; TCRdb lists only in-frame clones, some missing. The data contain around 140,000 clones, roughly 10% of them seen just once; the ten biggest clones take up about 0.6%. In germline, CDR1 is SGHTA, CDR2 FQGNSA. CDR3 length equals 12 residues. Between the trimmed V and J ends, which lost 4 bases and 13 bases, there was a span of 11 bases. This chain uses TRBV7-2 with TRBJ1-6; D not resolved. The sequence came from a woman aged 40 to 49 in good health. Sequencing used central memory CD4+ T cells from blood. In DNA, the CDR3 is TGTGCCAGCAGCTCCGGATGGAGGCCCCTCCACTTT. Protein: CASSSGWRPLHF.